The 5 T cell receptor beta chains presented below share a single source sample, sequenced in a study of vaccination and CD4 T cells after COVID-19. The Oncomine TCR Beta short-read assay sequenced DNA from cultured CD4+ T cells. TCRdb recomputed calls from the PCR reads with MiXCR, one row per CDR3 protein. The top ten clones hold just over 3% of a sample with around 25,000 distinct CDR3 sequences, 30% of them seen once. Their antigens are not known. Time point indicated: late sampling 161 to 241 days after vaccination in a few convalescent patients. Stated treatment: roughly ten-day PBMC culture with coronavirus spike peptide pools or control peptides (ViraFEST assay). Sequenced here: CD4+ T cells from blood, cultured in vitro, sampled about 7 months after SARS-CoV-2 vaccination. The receptors come from a human donor who had recovered from COVID-19.

The V gene is TRBV20-1, the J gene TRBJ2-1; 9 bases are a match to TRBD1. CDR1 is DFQATT and CDR2 is SNEGSKA in the germline V gene (reference sequence). V trimming: 6 bases; J trimming: 7 bases; junction bases outside the gene matches: 7. The CDR3 covers 13 residues. The CDR3 spells CSASRTGVNEQFF. The CDR3 nucleotides are TGCAGTGCCTCACGGACAGGGGTGAATGAGCAGTTCTTC.

This clonotype was observed a handful of times. The chain joins TRBV20-1 to TRBJ1-6, with D uncertain. The germline V gene encodes CDR1 DFQATT and CDR2 SNEGSKA (reference sequence). The CDR3 contains 13 residues. V lost 1 base to trimming and J lost 10 bases, with 11 bases between them. In DNA, the CDR3 is TGCAGTGCTAGAGTTGGAGGGCGGTCACCCCTCCACTTT. Translated: CSARVGGRSPLHF.

In this sample, this clonotype turned up a few times. V is TRBV6-2 or TRBV6-3 and J is TRBJ2-4, with D hard to call. The CDR3 spans 14 residues. The V end was cut by 5 bases, the J end by 9 bases, with 17 bases between. The germline V gene has CDR1 MNHEY and CDR2 SVGEGT. The chain's CDR3 is CASSTWSETGIQYF. CDR3 nucleotides: TGTGCCAGCAGTACGTGGTCGGAGACGGGCATTCAGTACTTC.

The table lists this clonotype with a few counts. The J gene is TRBJ2-2, the V gene TRBV20-1, with a weak D call TRBD2 (6 bases). The germline CDR1 and CDR2 sequences are DFQATT and SNEGSKA (reference sequence). This CDR3 spans 12 amino acids. Trimming removed 3 bases from V and 8 bases from J, with 10 bases in between. CDR3 protein: CSASWRAGELFF. The CDR3 DNA follows: TGCAGTGCTAGTTGGAGGGCTGGGGAGCTGTTTTTT.

This clonotype is classed as medium-sized. The rearrangement links TRBV7-2 to TRBJ2-7; D gene uncertain. The CDR3 is made up of 15 amino acids. Per the germline V gene, CDR1 is SGHTA and CDR2 is FQGNSA. With 2 bases removed from V and 2 bases from J, the gap between germline ends came to 13 bases. The CDR3 spells CASSLSSVLTYEQYF. The CDR3, as DNA: TGTGCCAGCAGCTTATCCTCTGTACTCACCTACGAGCAGTACTTC.